This TCR beta chain was obtained from a study of control samples from healthy donors and cancer patients. The germline V and J ends were trimmed by 5 bases and 4 bases, with 12 bases remaining between them. The CDR3 length is 14 residues. Looked up from germline, CDR1 is SGHVS and CDR2 is FNYEAQ. Repertoires were generated with immunoSEQ multiplex PCR, while TCRdb's copy carries only in-frame clones and drops some. The profile shows 75,000 to 100,000 clones, approximately 86% of them singletons. The V and J genes are TRBV7-6 and TRBJ1-3; D uncertain. This TCR was sampled from a woman in her forties or fifties in good health. Sequencing used blood. CDR3 residues: CASSPLPSGNTIYF. In nucleotides, the CDR3 is TGTGCCAGCAGCCCCCTCCCCAGCGGAAACACCATATATTTT.